These 23 T cell receptor beta chains originate from one sample sequenced in a study of blood T cell repertoires in COVID-19. The table came from immunoSEQ multiplex PCR; TCRdb's copy has only in-frame clones and leaves some out. The profile shows about 140,000 clones, 60% to 80% of them singletons. Sample: PBMCs or T cells enriched from blood (not recorded which). The receptors stem from a woman aged 45 to 65 who had recovered from COVID-19.

The CDR3 DNA sequence: TGTGCCAGCAGCCAATTATCCCAAGAGACCCAGTACTTC. Translating it yields CASSQLSQETQYF. This chain links TRBV14 with TRBJ2-5; no clear D gene. Germline loops: CDR1 SGHDN, CDR2 FVKESK. The CDR3 extends over 13 amino acids. Trimming stripped 2 bases from V and 1 base from J, with 5 bases between.

The rearrangement joins TRBV6-5 to TRBJ1-2, with D perhaps TRBD1 (5 bases). The CDR3 loop spans 14 amino acids. V lost 6 bases and J 7 bases, leaving 18 bases between the germline ends. Looked up from germline, CDR1 is MNHEY and CDR2 is SVGAGI. The CDR3 is CASSYRGIRFGYTF. DNA of the CDR3: TGTGCCAGCAGCTATAGGGGAATCAGATTTGGCTACACCTTC.

The chain recombines TRBV11-2 with TRBJ1-4, with 8 nucleotides matching TRBD1. The CDR3 covers 15 residues. J gave up 8 bases and V 5 bases, and 10 bases lay outside the gene matches. Per germline, CDR1 SGHAT and CDR2 FQNNGV. The CDR3 DNA sequence: TGTGCCAGCAGCGGTCACAGGACAGGGATGGAAAAACTGTTTTTT. Translating it yields CASSGHRTGMEKLFF.

This sequence joins TRBV4-1 and TRBJ2-7, with a weak D call TRBD1 (5 bases). This CDR3 spans 16 amino acids. Trimming pared 0 bases from V and 3 bases from J, leaving 15 bases between. Germline CDR1 is MGHRA and CDR2 is YSYEKL. CDR3 nucleotides: TGCGCCAGCAGCCAAGACTCGCAGGGATATGGCTACGAGCAGTACTTC. Amino acids: CASSQDSQGYGYEQYF.

The J gene is TRBJ1-1, the V gene TRBV6-5; possibly TRBD1 for D (5 bases). The length of the CDR3 is 14 residues. Germline lookup yields CDR1 MNHEY and CDR2 SVGAGI. V lost 9 bases and J lost 2, with 16 bases in between. The CDR3 is CASDSHDSNTEAFF. CDR3 coding DNA: TGTGCCAGTGATAGTCATGACAGCAACACTGAAGCTTTCTTT.

V usage is TRBV14 and J usage is TRBJ2-1; D is perhaps TRBD2 (6 bases). Trimming shortened V by 4 bases and J by 10 bases, and 23 bases separated the two germline ends. Germline CDR1 is SGHDN and CDR2 is FVKESK. CDR3 length: 16 amino acids. The CDR3 coding sequence is TGTGCCAGCAGCCCCCCGGGAGCCCGAAGGTGGAGCGAGCAGTTCTTC. It encodes CASSPPGARRWSEQFF.

This chain connects TRBV11-3 to TRBJ2-7; D is unclear. V was clipped by 5 bases and J by 1 base, with 15 bases between them. Looked up from germline, CDR1 is SGHNT and CDR2 is YENEEA. This CDR3 has 15 residues. CDR3 coding DNA: TGTGCCAGCAGCCTCGAATTGGGCCCTTCCTACGAGCAGTACTTC. Translated: CASSLELGPSYEQYF.

V is TRBV5-1 and J is TRBJ1-1; no clear D gene. The CDR3 loop spans 12 amino acids. The V end was cut by 3 bases, the J end by 10 bases, with 13 bases between. Germline V gene data show CDR1 as SGHRS and CDR2 as YFSETQ. In nucleotides, the CDR3 is TGCGCCAGCAGCTGGGATGCCGGGAGAGCTTTCTTT. Protein product: CASSWDAGRAFF.

The chain uses TRBV15 and TRBJ1-2, with TRBD1 identical over 8 bases. This CDR3 comprises 15 residues. Unmatched junction bases numbered 5, after V lost 3 bases and J lost 2 bases. CDR1 and CDR2 from the germline V gene are LNHNV and YYDKDF (reference sequence). For the CDR3, the DNA is TGTGCCACCAGCAGGACAGGGGTACGAAACTATGGCTACACCTTC. It translates to CATSRTGVRNYGYTF.

The genes are TRBV19 and TRBJ1-5, with 8 bases that match TRBD1. Germline V lookup: CDR1 LNHDA, CDR2 SQIVND (reference sequence). CDR3 length: 16 residues. Trimming cost V 5 bases and J 1 base; bases outside gene matches: 7. CDR3 coding DNA: TGTGCCAGTAGTGTCGACAGGGGAGGAAGCAATCAGCCCCAGCATTTT. Residues: CASSVDRGGSNQPQHF.

This clone was observed once. V is TRBV27 and J is TRBJ2-1; 8 nucleotides line up with TRBD2. The CDR3 runs 16 residues. CDR1 is MNHEY and CDR2 is SMNVEV in the germline V gene (reference sequence). Losses at the gene ends were 3 bases for V and 4 bases for J; bases not matched to a gene: 8. CDR3 sequence (DNA): TGTGCCAGCAGTTTCCCGAGCGGGAGCGGGTACAATGAGCAGTTCTTC. Encoded protein: CASSFPSGSGYNEQFF.

CDR3 region: CASSQGTGEAFF. The CDR3 nucleotides are TGTGCCAGCTCACAAGGGACAGGTGAAGCTTTCTTT. The V and J genes are TRBV18 and TRBJ1-1; 8 bases line up with TRBD1. Germline V lookup: CDR1 KGHSH, CDR2 LQKENI. The CDR3 loop spans 12 amino acids. V lost 4 bases and J lost 7; bases outside the gene matches: 2. Full variable domain (missing parts from reference TRBV18 and TRBJ1-1): NAGVMQNPRHLVRRRGQEARLRCSPMKGHSHVYWYRQLPEEGLKFMVYLQKENIIDESGMPKERFSAEFPKEGPSILRIQQVVRGDSAAYFCASSQGTGEAFFGQGTRLTVV.

This chain uses TRBV19 with TRBJ1-1; the D gene is possibly TRBD1 (5 bases). V was cut by 5 bases and J by 5 bases, with 18 bases left in between. There are 15 residues in the CDR3. Germline lookup yields CDR1 LNHDA and CDR2 SQIVND (reference sequence). CDR3 DNA: TGTGCCAGTAGTGCTCACCGGGACTTACGGACTGAAGCTTTCTTT. Translation gives CASSAHRDLRTEAFF.

V usage is TRBV27 and J usage is TRBJ2-1, with D possibly being TRBD2 (6 bases). CDR3 length: 15 residues. Germline V CDR1 and CDR2: MNHEY, SMNVEV (reference sequence). Trimming removed 2 bases from V and 1 base from J, with 9 bases in between. The CDR3 here is CASSLAGPSYNEQFF. Written as DNA, the CDR3 is TGTGCCAGCAGTTTAGCGGGGCCTTCCTACAATGAGCAGTTCTTC.

V is TRBV4-1 and J is TRBJ2-1, with D possibly being TRBD2 (7 bases). The V and J ends lost 0 bases and 4 bases respectively, with 16 bases between them. The CDR3 sequence is 17 residues long. Looked up from germline, CDR1 is MGHRA and CDR2 is YSYEKL. CDR3 in DNA: TGCGCCAGCAGCCAAGATAATGGGGGGGGGCCATACAATGAGCAGTTCTTC. This codes for CASSQDNGGGPYNEQFF.

The chain recombines TRBV20-1 with TRBJ1-2; 7 bases match TRBD1. Germline V lookup: CDR1 DFQATT, CDR2 SNEGSKA (reference sequence). Losses at the gene ends were 5 bases for V and 5 bases for J; bases not matched to a gene: 2. There are 11 residues in the CDR3. The CDR3, as DNA: TGCAGTGCTGAGGGGGCATATGGCTACACCTTC. As protein: CSAEGAYGYTF.

The CDR3 region is CASSTRKRTEGYTF. CDR3 sequence (DNA): TGTGCCAGCAGCACGCGGAAAAGGACAGAAGGCTACACCTTC. The V call is TRBV7-3, the J call TRBJ1-2, with a weak D call TRBD1 (6 bases). V lost 5 bases to trimming and J lost 8 bases, with 18 bases between them. Germline V gene lookup returns CDR1 SGHTA and CDR2 FQGTGA. The CDR3 sequence is 14 residues long.

The chain uses TRBV9 and TRBJ2-3, with 7 bases identical to TRBD2. V was pared by 0 bases and J by 3 bases, with 7 bases of the junction left unmatched. The germline gives CDR1 SGDLS, CDR2 YYNGEE. The CDR3 length is 16 residues. DNA of the CDR3: TGTGCCAGCAGCGTAGGTGGCGGGAGAGGTACAGATACGCAGTATTTT. Amino acids: CASSVGGGRGTDTQYF.

The V gene is TRBV5-6, the J gene TRBJ1-2; no definite D call. Germline values: CDR1 SGHDT, CDR2 YYEEEE. Trimming took off 4 bases at V and 7 bases at J, with 14 bases between the two ends. The CDR3 consists of 13 residues. CDR3 residues: CASSPSGFGGYTF. For the CDR3, the DNA is TGTGCCAGCAGCCCTTCAGGTTTTGGTGGCTACACCTTC.

The chain is built from TRBV7-2 and TRBJ2-1; TRBD1 aligns across 7 bases. There are 14 residues in the CDR3. The V gene end was trimmed by 6 bases and the J gene end by 0 bases; junction bases not matched to a gene: 2. Germline V lookup: CDR1 SGHTA, CDR2 FQGNSA. For the CDR3, the DNA is TGTGCCAGCAGATCAGGGGGCTCCTACAATGAGCAGTTCTTC. This sequence encodes CASRSGGSYNEQFF.

The rearrangement joins TRBV12-3 or TRBV12-4 to TRBJ2-5, with D unclear. This CDR3 spans 12 amino acids. Trimming took off 6 bases at V and 1 base at J, with 6 bases between the two ends. The CDR3 nucleotides read TGTGCCAGCAGGTGGGCCCAAGAGACCCAGTACTTC. Translation gives CASRWAQETQYF.

Only one count was recorded for this clone. J is TRBJ2-1 and V is TRBV18, with D tentatively TRBD2 (6 bases). The CDR3 is made up of 17 amino acids. The V end lost 0 bases, the J end lost 0 bases, and 12 bases lay between the germline ends. The germline CDR1 and CDR2 sequences are KGHSH and LQKENI. In DNA, the CDR3 is TGTGCCAGCTCACCACCGTCCCTCGGGAGCTCCTACAATGAGCAGTTCTTC. Encoded protein: CASSPPSLGSSYNEQFF.

The J gene is TRBJ2-7, the V gene TRBV6-1, with D tentatively TRBD2 (5 bases). V was pared by 1 base and J by 9 bases, with 10 bases between. The CDR3 sequence is 12 residues long. Germline lookup yields CDR1 MNHNS and CDR2 SASEGT. The CDR3 sequence: CASSEGRRGQYF. The DNA for the CDR3 is TGTGCCAGCAGTGAAGGACGTCGGGGGCAGTACTTC.